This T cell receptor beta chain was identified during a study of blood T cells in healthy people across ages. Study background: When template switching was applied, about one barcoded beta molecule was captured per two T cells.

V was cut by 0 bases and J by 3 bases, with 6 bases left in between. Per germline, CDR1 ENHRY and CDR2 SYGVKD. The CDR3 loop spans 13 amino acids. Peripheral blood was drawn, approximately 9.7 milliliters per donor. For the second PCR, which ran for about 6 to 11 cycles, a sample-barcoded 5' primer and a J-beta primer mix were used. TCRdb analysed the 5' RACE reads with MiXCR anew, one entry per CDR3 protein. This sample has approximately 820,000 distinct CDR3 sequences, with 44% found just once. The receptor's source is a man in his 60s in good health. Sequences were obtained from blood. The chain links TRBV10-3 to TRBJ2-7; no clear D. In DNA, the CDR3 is TGTGCCATCAGTGAGTCCCCGGACTACGAGCAGTACTTC. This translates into CAISESPDYEQYF.